Listed below are T cell receptor beta chains from one sample, sequenced in a study of cytomegalovirus exposure and HLA in healthy donors. Profiled with immunoSEQ multiplex PCR; TCRdb holds only in-frame clones, not every one. The sample has over 150,000 clones; approximately 71% are singletons. What was sequenced was PBMCs. All receptors come from a man over 45 in good health and CMV-seronegative. Each CDR3 is given with its conserved first and last residue. A D gene is named only where the DNA matches it firmly. For some rows the clone size is stated as once, few or many, or as a class when expanded; others skip it.

TRBJ1-5 | . | few | TRBV19 | CASCGSGAGNQPQHF | TGTGCCAGCTGTGGGTCAGGGGCGGGCAATCAGCCCCAGCATTTT
TRBJ1-1 | . | . | TRBV6-5 | CASSGQGALNTEAFF | TGTGCCAGCAGTGGTCAGGGTGCCTTGAACACTGAAGCTTTCTTT
TRBJ2-4 | TRBD1 | . | TRBV6-5 | CASSYSRQGAYIQYF | TGTGCCAGCAGTTACTCTCGGCAGGGGGCTTACATTCAGTACTTC
TRBJ1-1 | TRBD1 | . | TRBV11-1 | CASSLNRGVNTEAFF | TGTGCCAGCAGCCTTAACAGGGGGGTGAACACTGAAGCTTTCTTT
TRBJ2-7 | . | once | TRBV10-3 | CAISDRGAYEQYF | TGTGCCATCAGTGACAGGGGTGCCTACGAGCAGTACTTC
TRBJ1-3 | . | . | TRBV7-9 | CASSRPGGLISGNTIYF | TGTGCCAGCAGCCGTCCCGGGGGACTGATATCTGGAAACACCATATATTTT
TRBJ2-1 | TRBD2 | . | TRBV28 | CASSSSRLAGGDNEQFF | TGTGCCAGCAGTTCGTCCCGACTAGCGGGGGGGGACAATGAGCAGTTCTTC
TRBJ2-7 | . | . | TRBV27 | CASSQIADTYEQYF | TGTGCCAGCAGTCAAATAGCGGATACCTACGAGCAGTACTTC
TRBJ2-7 | TRBD1 | . | TRBV13 | CASRPTGTGKTYEQYF | TGTGCCAGCAGGCCAACCGGGACAGGGAAGACCTACGAGCAGTACTTC
TRBJ2-1 | TRBD2 | once | TRBV6-5 | CASSYLSTSGDNEQFF | TGTGCCAGCAGTTACTTGTCGACTAGCGGGGACAATGAGCAGTTCTTC
TRBJ2-3 | . | . | TRBV6-6 | CASTRVLRWTDTQYF | TGTGCCAGCACCCGGGTCCTCCGTTGGACAGATACGCAGTATTTT
TRBJ2-3 | . | . | TRBV7-3 | CASSLRGGVGTDTQYF | TGTGCCAGCAGCTTAAGGGGCGGGGTTGGCACAGATACGCAGTATTTT
TRBJ1-2 | . | few | TRBV5-6 | CASTPGLSNYGYTF | TGTGCCAGCACCCCGGGATTGTCTAACTATGGCTACACCTTC
TRBJ2-2 | . | . | TRBV25-1 | CASRRAGDTGELFF | TGTGCCAGCAGACGGGCAGGGGACACCGGGGAGCTGTTTTTT
TRBJ1-2 | . | . | TRBV9 | CASSVEPTGNGYTF | TGTGCCAGCAGCGTAGAACCGACAGGCAATGGCTACACCTTC
TRBJ2-7 | TRBD1 | . | TRBV6-5 | CASSFSDRAYEQYF | TGTGCCAGCAGTTTTTCGGACAGGGCCTACGAGCAGTACTTC
TRBJ1-1 | . | . | TRBV27 | CASSNGGTEAFF | TGTGCCAGCAGTAACGGGGGTACTGAAGCTTTCTTT
TRBJ1-2 | TRBD1 | . | TRBV25-1 | CASTPGQGVSGYTF | TGTGCCAGCACTCCGGGACAGGGGGTGTCTGGCTACACCTTC
TRBJ2-7 | . | . | TRBV18 | CASSPIRLGYEQYF | TGTGCCAGCTCACCGATTCGGCTAGGCTACGAGCAGTACTTC
TRBJ1-4 | . | . | TRBV20-1 | CSASNNEKLFF | TGCAGTGCTAGCAATAATGAAAAACTGTTTTTT
TRBJ2-1 | TRBD1 | . | TRBV5-8 | CASVLTWDRTYNEQFF | TGTGCCAGCGTACTAACATGGGACAGGACCTACAATGAGCAGTTCTTC
TRBJ2-5 | TRBD2 | . | TRBV5-1 | CASSPTLAGEVETQYF | TGCGCCAGCAGCCCTACCCTAGCGGGGGAGGTGGAGACCCAGTACTTC
TRBJ2-7 | TRBD1 | . | TRBV6-5 | CASSYRDSLEYEQYF | TGTGCCAGCAGTTACCGGGACAGCCTAGAGTACGAGCAGTACTTC
TRBJ1-1 | . | . | TRBV4-1 | CASSQGNQGGGWAEAFF | TGCGCCAGCAGCCAAGGGAACCAGGGAGGCGGGTGGGCTGAAGCTTTCTTT
TRBJ2-1 | TRBD2 | . | TRBV11-3 | CASRRSGAGNEQFF | TGTGCCAGCAGGCGTAGCGGGGCGGGCAATGAGCAGTTCTTC
TRBJ1-1 | . | few | TRBV19 | CASSSPQGRTEAFF | TGTGCCAGTAGTAGCCCCCAGGGGCGCACTGAAGCTTTCTTT
TRBJ1-4 | . | . | TRBV4-3 | CASSQVTGQQKLFF | TGCGCCAGCAGCCAAGTAACAGGACAGCAGAAACTGTTTTTT
TRBJ1-2 | . | . | TRBV6-5 | CASSKQDPYGYTF | TGTGCCAGCAGTAAACAGGACCCCTATGGCTACACCTTC
TRBJ2-5 | . | . | TRBV15 | CATSRGTGMETQYF | TGTGCCACCAGCAGAGGAACGGGGATGGAGACCCAGTACTTC
TRBJ2-7 | TRBD1 | . | TRBV29-1 | CSVGDRGRDEQYF | TGCAGCGTTGGGGACAGGGGGCGCGACGAGCAGTACTTC
TRBJ2-3 | TRBD1 | . | TRBV2 | CASSARQGAADTQYF | TGTGCCAGCAGCGCGCGACAGGGGGCCGCAGATACGCAGTATTTT
TRBJ1-2 | TRBD1 | . | TRBV4-1 | CASSHVGQGAFYGYTF | TGCGCCAGCAGCCATGTGGGACAGGGGGCCTTCTATGGCTACACCTTC
TRBJ2-7 | . | . | TRBV5-1 | CASSLAGKAYEQYF | TGCGCCAGCAGCTTGGCAGGGAAAGCCTACGAGCAGTACTTC
TRBJ1-1 | . | . | TRBV6-5 | CASSYSPRGGVTEAFF | TGTGCCAGCAGTTACTCGCCGAGGGGGGGAGTCACTGAAGCTTTCTTT
TRBJ1-6 | . | . | TRBV7-9 | CASSLGGYHSPLHF | TGTGCCAGCAGCTTAGGGGGCTATCACTCACCCCTCCACTTT
TRBJ2-3 | . | . | TRBV7-3 | CASSWTIEGDTQYF | TGTGCCAGCAGCTGGACTATTGAAGGGGATACGCAGTATTTT
TRBJ2-7 | . | . | TRBV14 | CASSQDGRVTYEQYF | TGTGCCAGCAGCCAAGATGGGCGGGTTACCTACGAGCAGTACTTC
TRBJ2-2 | TRBD1 | . | TRBV5-1 | CASSLASGGIGELFF | TGCGCCAGCAGCTTGGCTTCAGGGGGCATTGGGGAGCTGTTTTTT
TRBJ2-7 | . | . | TRBV6-5 | CASSYRGSHYEQYF | TGTGCCAGCAGTTACAGGGGATCACACTACGAGCAGTACTTC
TRBJ2-5 | TRBD2 | . | TRBV7-3 | CASSLGRGGTETQYF | TGTGCCAGCAGCTTAGGACGGGGGGGTACTGAGACCCAGTACTTC
TRBJ1-1 | . | . | TRBV5-4 | CASSPRGKVDTEAFF | TGTGCCAGCAGCCCGCGGGGGAAGGTAGACACTGAAGCTTTCTTT
TRBJ2-5 | TRBD1 | once | TRBV25-1 | CASSEAGTGGQETQYF | TGTGCCAGCAGTGAGGCCGGGACAGGGGGCCAAGAGACCCAGTACTTC
TRBJ1-3 | . | . | TRBV18 | CASSPTRDQGTIYF | TGTGCCAGCTCACCGACAAGGGATCAGGGCACCATATATTTT
TRBJ2-1 | . | once | TRBV5-4 | CASSLGSRSSYNEQFF | TGTGCCAGCAGCTTGGGGAGCCGGAGCTCCTACAATGAGCAGTTCTTC